A selection of T cell receptor beta chains follows, all from one sample in a study of T cell changes during pregnancy in multiple sclerosis. Here immunoSEQ multiplex PCR was the method, and the copy in TCRdb shows in-frame clones only, minus some. The repertoire holds over 65,000 clones, with 91% as singletons. Sequencing was performed on peripheral blood, taken in the second trimester of pregnancy. All receptors derive from a female donor with multiple sclerosis, enrolled in a pregnancy study. Both conserved end residues are part of each CDR3. Each record gives: CDR3 length, V gene, clone size, CDR3 protein. A clone size is listed for some rows: how often the clone was seen (once, few, many), or a class if it is expanded.

length: 15; V: TRBV4-1; size: .; CDR3: CASSQEWQGRSPLHF
length: 13; V: TRBV11-2; size: .; CDR3: CASSLMTGQEQYF
length: 14; V: TRBV9; size: .; CDR3: CASSAPTENYGYTF
length: 13; V: TRBV7-2; size: .; CDR3: CASRPISTDTQYF
length: 14; V: TRBV19; size: once; CDR3: CASSIGGRNYGYTF
length: 13; V: TRBV30; size: .; CDR3: CAWNRQGAYGYTF
length: 14; V: TRBV19; size: .; CDR3: CASSRQGGGDTQYF
length: 12; V: TRBV10-3; size: .; CDR3: CATVGPQKTQYF
length: 15; V: TRBV18; size: .; CDR3: CASSRGQGMNTEAFF
length: 13; V: TRBV18; size: .; CDR3: CASGAVITDTQYF
length: 16; V: TRBV6-6; size: .; CDR3: CASSPRKGGLLTEAFF
length: 13; V: TRBV6-5; size: .; CDR3: CASSYTGSYGYTF
length: 15; V: TRBV9; size: once; CDR3: CASSRASGIQETQYF
length: 16; V: TRBV5-6; size: .; CDR3: CASCTGFSSGANVLTF
length: 13; V: TRBV6-4; size: .; CDR3: CASSPTPATEQFF
length: 15; V: TRBV19; size: .; CDR3: CASSSSRGGLREQFF